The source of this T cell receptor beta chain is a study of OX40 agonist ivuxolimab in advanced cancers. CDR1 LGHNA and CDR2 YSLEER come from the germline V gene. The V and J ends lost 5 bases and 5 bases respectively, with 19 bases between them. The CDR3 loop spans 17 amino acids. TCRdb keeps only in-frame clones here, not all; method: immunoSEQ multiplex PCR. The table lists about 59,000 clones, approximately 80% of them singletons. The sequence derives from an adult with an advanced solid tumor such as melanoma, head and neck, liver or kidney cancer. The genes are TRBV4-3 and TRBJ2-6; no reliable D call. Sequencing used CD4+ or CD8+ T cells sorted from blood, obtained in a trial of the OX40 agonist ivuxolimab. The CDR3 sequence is CASSKTTSQSRANVLTF. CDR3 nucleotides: TGCGCCAGCAGCAAGACGACGTCACAAAGTCGGGCCAACGTCCTGACTTTC.